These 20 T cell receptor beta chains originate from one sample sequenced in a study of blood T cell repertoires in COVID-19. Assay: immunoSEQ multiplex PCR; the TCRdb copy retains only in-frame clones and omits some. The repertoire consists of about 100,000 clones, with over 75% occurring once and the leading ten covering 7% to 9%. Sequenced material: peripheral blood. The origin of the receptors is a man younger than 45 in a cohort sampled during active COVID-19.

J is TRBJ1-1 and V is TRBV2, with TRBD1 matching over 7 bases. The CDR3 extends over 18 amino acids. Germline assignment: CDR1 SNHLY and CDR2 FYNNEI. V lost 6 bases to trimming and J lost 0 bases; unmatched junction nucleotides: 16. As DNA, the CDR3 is TGTGCCAGCAGGCGGGACAGCAAAACGGTGACGATGAACACTGAAGCTTTCTTT. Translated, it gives CASRRDSKTVTMNTEAFF. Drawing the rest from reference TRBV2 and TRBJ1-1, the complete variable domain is EPEVTQTPSHQVTQMGQEVILRCVPISNHLYFYWYRQILGQKVEFLVSFYNNEISEKSEIFDDQFSVERPDGSNFTLKIRSTKLEDSAMYFCASRRDSKTVTMNTEAFFGQGTRLTVV.

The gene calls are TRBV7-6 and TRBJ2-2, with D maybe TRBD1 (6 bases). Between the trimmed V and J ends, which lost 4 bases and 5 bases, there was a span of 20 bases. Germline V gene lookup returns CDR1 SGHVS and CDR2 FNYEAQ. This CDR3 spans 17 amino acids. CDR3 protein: CASSSHREVLVTGELFF. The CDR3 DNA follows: TGTGCCAGCAGCTCACACAGGGAAGTATTGGTAACCGGGGAGCTGTTTTTT.

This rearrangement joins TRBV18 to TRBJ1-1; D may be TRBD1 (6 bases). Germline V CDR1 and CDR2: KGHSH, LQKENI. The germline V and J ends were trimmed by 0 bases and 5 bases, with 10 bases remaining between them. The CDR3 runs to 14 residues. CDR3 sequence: CASSPPTGKTEAFF. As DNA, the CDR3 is TGTGCCAGCTCACCACCTACAGGGAAGACTGAAGCTTTCTTT.

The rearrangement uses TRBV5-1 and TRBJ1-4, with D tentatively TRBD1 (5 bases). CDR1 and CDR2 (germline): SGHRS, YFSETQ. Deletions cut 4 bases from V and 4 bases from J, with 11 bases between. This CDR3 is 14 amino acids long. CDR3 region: CASSPDTHNEKLFF. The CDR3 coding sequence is TGCGCCAGCAGCCCGGACACACATAATGAAAAACTGTTTTTT.

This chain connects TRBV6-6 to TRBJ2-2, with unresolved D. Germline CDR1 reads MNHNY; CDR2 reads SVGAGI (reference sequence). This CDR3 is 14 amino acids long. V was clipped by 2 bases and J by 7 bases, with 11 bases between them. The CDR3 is CASSYARGHGELFF. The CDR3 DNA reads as TGTGCCAGCAGTTACGCTCGCGGTCACGGGGAGCTGTTTTTT.

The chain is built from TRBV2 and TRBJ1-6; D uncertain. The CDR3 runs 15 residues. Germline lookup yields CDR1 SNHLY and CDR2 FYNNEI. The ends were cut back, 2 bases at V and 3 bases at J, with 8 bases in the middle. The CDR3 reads CASSEFQNYNSPLHF. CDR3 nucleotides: TGTGCCAGCAGTGAATTCCAGAACTATAATTCACCCCTCCACTTT.

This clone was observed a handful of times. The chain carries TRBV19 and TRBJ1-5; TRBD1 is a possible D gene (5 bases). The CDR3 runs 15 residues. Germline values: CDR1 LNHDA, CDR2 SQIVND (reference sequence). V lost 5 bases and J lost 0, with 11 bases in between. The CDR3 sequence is CASSLQGHSNQPQHF. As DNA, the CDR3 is TGTGCCAGTAGTTTGCAGGGCCATAGCAATCAGCCCCAGCATTTT.

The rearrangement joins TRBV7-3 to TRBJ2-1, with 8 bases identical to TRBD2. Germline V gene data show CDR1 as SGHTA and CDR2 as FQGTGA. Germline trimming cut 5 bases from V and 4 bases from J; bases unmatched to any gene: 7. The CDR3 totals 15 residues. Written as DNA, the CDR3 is TGTGCCAGCAGCCAGGGACTAGGGAGTTACAATGAGCAGTTCTTC. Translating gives CASSQGLGSYNEQFF. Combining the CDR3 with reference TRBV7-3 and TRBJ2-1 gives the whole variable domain GAGVSQTPSNKVTEKGKYVELRCDPISGHTALYWYRQSLGQGPEFLIYFQGTGAADDSGLPNDRFFAVRPEGSVSTLKIQRTERGDSAVYLCASSQGLGSYNEQFFGPGTRLTVL.

DNA of the CDR3: TGTGCCAGCAGCCCGACAGGGAACACTGAAGCTTTCTTT. Translation gives CASSPTGNTEAFF. The chain uses TRBV6-5 and TRBJ1-1; possible D gene TRBD1, 6 bases. There are 13 residues in the CDR3. The germline V gene encodes CDR1 MNHEY and CDR2 SVGAGI. V was pared by 6 bases and J by 1 base, with 9 bases between.

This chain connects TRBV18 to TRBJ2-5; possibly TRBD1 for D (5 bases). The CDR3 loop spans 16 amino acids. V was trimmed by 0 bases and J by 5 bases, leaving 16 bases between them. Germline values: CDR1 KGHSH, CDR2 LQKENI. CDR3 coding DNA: TGTGCCAGCTCACCACCGAAGGGGCGGTTGTGGGAGACCCAGTACTTC. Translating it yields CASSPPKGRLWETQYF.

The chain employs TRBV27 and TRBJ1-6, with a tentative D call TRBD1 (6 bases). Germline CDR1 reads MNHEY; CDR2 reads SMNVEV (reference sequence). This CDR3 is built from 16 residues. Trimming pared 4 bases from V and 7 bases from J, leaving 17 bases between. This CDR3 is CASSSIKGGTNSPLHF. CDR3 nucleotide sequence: TGTGCCAGCAGTTCCATAAAGGGTGGGACAAATTCACCCCTCCACTTT.

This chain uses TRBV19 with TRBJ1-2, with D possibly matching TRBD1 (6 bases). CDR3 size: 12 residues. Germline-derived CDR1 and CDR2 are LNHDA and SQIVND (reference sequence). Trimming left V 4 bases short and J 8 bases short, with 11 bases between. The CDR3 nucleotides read TGTGCCAGTAGTACACAGGGTCGAGGCTACACCTTC. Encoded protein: CASSTQGRGYTF.

CDR3 coding DNA: TGTGCCAGCAGCCCGCCCCGGATGGCGGGGCGCAATGAGCAGTTCTTC. This codes for CASSPPRMAGRNEQFF. The chain joins TRBV6-2 or TRBV6-3 to TRBJ2-1; TRBD2 might be the D (6 bases). The ends were cut back, 6 bases at V and 6 bases at J, with 21 bases in the middle. Germline lookup yields CDR1 MNHEY and CDR2 SVGEGT. This CDR3 comprises 16 residues.

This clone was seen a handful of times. CDR3 in amino acids: CASSRPPGQGYQPQHF. The CDR3 region has the DNA TGTGCCAGCAGCCGACCCCCGGGACAGGGTTACCAGCCCCAGCATTTT. The rearrangement joins TRBV27 to TRBJ1-5; 9 bases align to TRBD1. Unmatched junction bases numbered 13, after V lost 6 bases and J lost 7 bases. The CDR3 spans 16 residues. Germline loops: CDR1 MNHEY, CDR2 SMNVEV (reference sequence).

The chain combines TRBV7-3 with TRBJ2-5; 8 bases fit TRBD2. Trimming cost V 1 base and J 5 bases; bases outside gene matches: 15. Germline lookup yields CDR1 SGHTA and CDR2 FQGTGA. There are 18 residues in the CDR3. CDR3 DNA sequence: TGTGCCAGCAGCTTAAACCCCGGGGGGGGGTCCTTCGGGGAGACCCAGTACTTC. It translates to CASSLNPGGGSFGETQYF.

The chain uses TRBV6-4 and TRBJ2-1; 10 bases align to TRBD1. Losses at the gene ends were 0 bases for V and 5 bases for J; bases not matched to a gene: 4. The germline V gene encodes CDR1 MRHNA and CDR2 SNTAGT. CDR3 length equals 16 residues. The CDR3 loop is CASSDSLGQGNNEQFF. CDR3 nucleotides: TGTGCCAGCAGTGACTCGCTGGGACAGGGGAACAATGAGCAGTTCTTC.

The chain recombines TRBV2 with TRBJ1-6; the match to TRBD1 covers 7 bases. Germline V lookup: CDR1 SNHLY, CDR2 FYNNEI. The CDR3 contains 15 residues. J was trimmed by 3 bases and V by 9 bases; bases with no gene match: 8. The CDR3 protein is CASQIGTDYNSPLHF. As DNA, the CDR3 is TGTGCCAGTCAAATCGGGACAGACTATAATTCACCCCTCCACTTT.

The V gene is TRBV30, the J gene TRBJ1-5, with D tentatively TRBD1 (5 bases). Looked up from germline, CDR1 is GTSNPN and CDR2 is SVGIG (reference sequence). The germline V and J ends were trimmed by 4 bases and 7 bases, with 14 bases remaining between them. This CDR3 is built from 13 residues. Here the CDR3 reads CAWKGQAGQPQHF. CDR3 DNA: TGTGCCTGGAAGGGGCAGGCTGGACAGCCCCAGCATTTT.

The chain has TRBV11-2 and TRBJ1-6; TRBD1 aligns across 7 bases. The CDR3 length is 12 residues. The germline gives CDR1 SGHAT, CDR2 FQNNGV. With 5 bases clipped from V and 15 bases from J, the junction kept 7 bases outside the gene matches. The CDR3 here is CASSPDRAFLHF. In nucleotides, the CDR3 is TGTGCCAGCAGCCCCGACAGGGCCTTCCTCCACTTT.

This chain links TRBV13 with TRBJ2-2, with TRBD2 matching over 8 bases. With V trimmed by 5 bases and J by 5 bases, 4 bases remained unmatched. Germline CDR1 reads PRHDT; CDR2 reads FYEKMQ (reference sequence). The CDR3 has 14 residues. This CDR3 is CASSGLARTGELFF. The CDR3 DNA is TGTGCCAGCAGCGGACTAGCACGAACCGGGGAGCTGTTTTTT. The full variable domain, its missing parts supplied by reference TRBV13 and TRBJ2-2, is AAGVIQSPRHLIKEKRETATLKCYPIPRHDTVYWYQQGPGQDPQFLISFYEKMQSDKGSIPDRFSAQQFSDYHSELNMSSLELGDSALYFCASSGLARTGELFFGEGSRLTVL.